The T cell receptor (beta chain) under discussion was sequenced for a study of graft-versus-host responses after intestinal transplantation. Study overall: Every recipient underwent anti-thymocyte globulin induction, then tacrolimus and steroids for around three years. Study conclusions and caveats: Peak GvH clone levels in circulation were associated with early post-transplant HvG declines. Graft-donor T cell macrochimerism in patients accompanied high graft-versus-host to host-versus-graft clonal ratios in allografts. GvH clones were identified in recipient marrow, with some first appearing in ileum or blood.

From germline, CDR1 is LNHDA and CDR2 SQIVND (reference sequence). This CDR3 comprises 15 residues. Trimming took 6 bases from V and 7 from J; bases not matched to a gene: 12. Data came from immunoSEQ multiplex PCR; TCRdb stores just in-frame clones and leaves some out. The sample lists roughly 81,000 clones; roughly 80% were seen once. About this clone itself: What it recognizes is unknown.

The chain recombines TRBV19 with TRBJ1-5; TRBD1 agrees at 7 bases. The TCR was taken from a human donor who received an intestinal transplant. Sequenced material: unstimulated CD4+ T cells sorted from spleen or lymph node cells, taken before intestinal transplant. The CDR3 protein is CASSAGDSLNQPQHF. For the CDR3, the DNA is TGTGCCAGTAGCGCCGGGGACAGCCTGAACCAGCCCCAGCATTTT.